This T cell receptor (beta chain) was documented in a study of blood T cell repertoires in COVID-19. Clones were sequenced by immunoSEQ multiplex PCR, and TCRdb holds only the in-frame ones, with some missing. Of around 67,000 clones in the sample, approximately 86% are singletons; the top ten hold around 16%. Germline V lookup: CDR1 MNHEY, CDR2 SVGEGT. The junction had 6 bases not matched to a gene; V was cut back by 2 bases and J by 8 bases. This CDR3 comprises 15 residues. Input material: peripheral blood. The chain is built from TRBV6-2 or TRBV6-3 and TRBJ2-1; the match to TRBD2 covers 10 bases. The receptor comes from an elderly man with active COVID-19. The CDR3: CASSYGLAGVDEQFF. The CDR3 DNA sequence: TGTGCCAGCAGTTACGGGCTAGCGGGGGTCGATGAGCAGTTCTTC.